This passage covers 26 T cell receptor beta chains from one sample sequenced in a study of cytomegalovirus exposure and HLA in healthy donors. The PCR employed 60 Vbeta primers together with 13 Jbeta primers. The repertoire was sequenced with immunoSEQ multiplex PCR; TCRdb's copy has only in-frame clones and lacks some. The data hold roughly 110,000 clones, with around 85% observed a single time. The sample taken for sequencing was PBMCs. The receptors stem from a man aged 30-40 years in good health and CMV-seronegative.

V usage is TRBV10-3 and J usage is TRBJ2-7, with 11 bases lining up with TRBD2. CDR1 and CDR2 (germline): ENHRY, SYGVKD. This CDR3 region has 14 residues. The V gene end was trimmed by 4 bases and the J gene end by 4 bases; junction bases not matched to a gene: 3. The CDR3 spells CAISGGTSGYEQYF. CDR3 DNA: TGTGCCATCAGTGGCGGGACTAGCGGTTACGAGCAGTACTTC.

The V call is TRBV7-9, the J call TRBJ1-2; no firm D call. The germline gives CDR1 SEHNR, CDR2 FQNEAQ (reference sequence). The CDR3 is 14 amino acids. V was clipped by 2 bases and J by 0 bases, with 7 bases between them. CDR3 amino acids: CASSLTHSNYGYTF. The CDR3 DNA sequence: TGTGCCAGCAGCTTAACTCACTCTAACTATGGCTACACCTTC.

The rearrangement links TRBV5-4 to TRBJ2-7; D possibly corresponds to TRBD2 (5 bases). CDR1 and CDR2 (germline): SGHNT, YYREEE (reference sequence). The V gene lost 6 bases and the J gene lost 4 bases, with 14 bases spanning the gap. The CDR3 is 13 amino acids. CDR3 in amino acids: CASTPSGKYEQYF. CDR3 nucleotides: TGTGCCAGCACCCCCTCGGGGAAATACGAGCAGTACTTC.

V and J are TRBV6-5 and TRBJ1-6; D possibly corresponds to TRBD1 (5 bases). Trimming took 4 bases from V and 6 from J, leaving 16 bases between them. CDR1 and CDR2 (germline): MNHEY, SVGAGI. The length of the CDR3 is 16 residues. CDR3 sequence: CASSSRTSTTNSPLHF. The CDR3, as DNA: TGTGCCAGCAGTTCTCGGACAAGTACGACTAATTCACCCCTCCACTTT.

The CDR3 DNA sequence: TGTGCCCAAAAGACAGGGCGTAATTCACCCCTCCACTTT. This encodes CAQKTGRNSPLHF. The chain is built from TRBV2 and TRBJ1-6; TRBD1 matches 7 bases. The trim removed 11 bases at V and 6 bases at J, leaving 7 bases unmatched. This CDR3 is 13 amino acids long. Germline V gives CDR1 SNHLY, CDR2 FYNNEI.

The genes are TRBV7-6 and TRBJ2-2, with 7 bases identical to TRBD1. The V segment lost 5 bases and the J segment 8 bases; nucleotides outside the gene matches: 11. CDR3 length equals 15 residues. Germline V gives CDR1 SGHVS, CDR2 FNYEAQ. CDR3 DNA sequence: TGTGCCAGCAGCCCCCGGACAGGTCCTACGGGGGAGCTGTTTTTT. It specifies CASSPRTGPTGELFF.

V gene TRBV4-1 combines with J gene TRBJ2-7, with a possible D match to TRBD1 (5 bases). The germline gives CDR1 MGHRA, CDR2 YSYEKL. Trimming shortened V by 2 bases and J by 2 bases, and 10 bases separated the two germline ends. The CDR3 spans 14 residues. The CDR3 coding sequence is TGCGCCAGCAGCCAAAGTCAGGGTCCCTACGAGCAGTACTTC. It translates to CASSQSQGPYEQYF.

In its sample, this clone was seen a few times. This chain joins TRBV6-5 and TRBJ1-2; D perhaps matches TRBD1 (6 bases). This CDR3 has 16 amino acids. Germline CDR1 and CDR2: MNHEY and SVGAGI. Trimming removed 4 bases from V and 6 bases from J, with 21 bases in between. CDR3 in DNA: TGTGCCAGCAGTTCAGATCGAAGGACAGAGGGGAATGGCTACACCTTC. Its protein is CASSSDRRTEGNGYTF.

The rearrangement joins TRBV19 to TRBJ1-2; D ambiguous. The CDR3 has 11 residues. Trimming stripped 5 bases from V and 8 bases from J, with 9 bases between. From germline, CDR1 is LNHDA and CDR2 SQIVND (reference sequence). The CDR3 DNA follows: TGTGCCAGTAGTGAGGGATTCGGCTACACCTTC. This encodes CASSEGFGYTF.

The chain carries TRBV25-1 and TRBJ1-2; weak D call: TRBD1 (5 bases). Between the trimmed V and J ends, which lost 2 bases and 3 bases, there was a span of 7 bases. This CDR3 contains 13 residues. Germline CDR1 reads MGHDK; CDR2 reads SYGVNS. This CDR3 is CASSELGDYGYTF. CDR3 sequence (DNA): TGTGCCAGCAGTGAACTAGGGGACTATGGCTACACCTTC.

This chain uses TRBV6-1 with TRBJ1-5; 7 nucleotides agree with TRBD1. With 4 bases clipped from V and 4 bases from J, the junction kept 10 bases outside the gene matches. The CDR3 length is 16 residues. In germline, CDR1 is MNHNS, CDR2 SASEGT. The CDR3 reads CASSGTGKGANQPQHF. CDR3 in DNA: TGTGCCAGCAGTGGTACAGGGAAGGGGGCTAATCAGCCCCAGCATTTT.

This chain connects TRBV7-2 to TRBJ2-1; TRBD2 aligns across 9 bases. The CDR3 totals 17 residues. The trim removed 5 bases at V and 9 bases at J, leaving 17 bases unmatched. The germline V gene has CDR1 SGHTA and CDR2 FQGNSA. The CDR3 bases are TGTGCCAGCAGCGCGCCCCAAGGCGGGGGGGCCTCGGGTGAGCAGTTCTTC. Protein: CASSAPQGGGASGEQFF.

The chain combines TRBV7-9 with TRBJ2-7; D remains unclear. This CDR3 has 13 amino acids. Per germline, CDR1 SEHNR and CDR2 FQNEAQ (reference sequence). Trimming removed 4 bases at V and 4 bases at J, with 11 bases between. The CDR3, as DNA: TGTGCCAGCAGCTCCCAAGCGTGGTACGAGCAGTACTTC. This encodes CASSSQAWYEQYF.

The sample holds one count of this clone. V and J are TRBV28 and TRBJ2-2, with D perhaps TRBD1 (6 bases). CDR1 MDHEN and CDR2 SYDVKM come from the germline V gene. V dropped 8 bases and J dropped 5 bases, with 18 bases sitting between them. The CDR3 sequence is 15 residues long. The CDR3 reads CASQTPGQKTGELFF. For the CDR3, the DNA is TGTGCCAGCCAGACCCCGGGACAAAAGACCGGGGAGCTGTTTTTT.

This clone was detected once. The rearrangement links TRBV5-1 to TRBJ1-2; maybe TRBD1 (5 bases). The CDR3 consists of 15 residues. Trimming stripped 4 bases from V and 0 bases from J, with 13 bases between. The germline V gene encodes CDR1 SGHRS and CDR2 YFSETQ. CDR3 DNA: TGCGCCAGCAGCGCTGACAGCATACCTAACTATGGCTACACCTTC. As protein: CASSADSIPNYGYTF.

The CDR3 spells CASSPIRRATTYEQYF. CDR3 DNA: TGTGCCAGCAGCCCAATTCGCAGGGCCACCACCTACGAGCAGTACTTC. The V call is TRBV11-2, the J call TRBJ2-7; a possible D gene is TRBD1 (5 bases). V was pared by 5 bases and J by 2 bases, with 19 bases between. In germline, CDR1 is SGHAT, CDR2 FQNNGV. The CDR3 runs to 16 residues.

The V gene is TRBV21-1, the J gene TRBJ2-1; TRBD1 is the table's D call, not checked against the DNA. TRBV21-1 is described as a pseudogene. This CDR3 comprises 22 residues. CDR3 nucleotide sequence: TGTGCCAGCAGCAAATCAGGGACAGGGATGACTAGGGAAAGCGCGAGTTCCGGTGAGCAGTTCTTC. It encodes CASSKSGTGMTRESASSGEQFF.

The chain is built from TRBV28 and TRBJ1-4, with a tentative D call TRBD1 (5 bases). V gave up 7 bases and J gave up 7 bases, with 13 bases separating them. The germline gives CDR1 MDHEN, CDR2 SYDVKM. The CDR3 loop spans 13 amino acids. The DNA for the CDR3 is TGTGCCAGCAAAGGGGCAAGGGGTGAAAAACTGTTTTTT. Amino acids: CASKGARGEKLFF.

CDR3 region: CASSLLGGTTEAFF. CDR3 bases: TGTGCCAGCAGCTTATTGGGGGGGACCACTGAAGCTTTCTTT. The chain has TRBV7-8 and TRBJ1-1; TRBD1 might be the D (5 bases). The CDR3 length is 14 residues. The V gene's germline CDR1 is SGHVS and CDR2 FQNEAQ. Deletions cut 2 bases from V and 4 bases from J, with 11 bases between.

The CDR3 reads CSVVSTQETQYF. As DNA, the CDR3 is TGCAGCGTTGTTAGTACCCAAGAGACCCAGTACTTC. The V gene is TRBV29-1, the J gene TRBJ2-5; D unclear. The CDR3 extends over 12 amino acids. V was trimmed by 4 bases and J by 1 base, leaving 7 bases between them. From germline, CDR1 is SQVTM and CDR2 ANQGSEA.

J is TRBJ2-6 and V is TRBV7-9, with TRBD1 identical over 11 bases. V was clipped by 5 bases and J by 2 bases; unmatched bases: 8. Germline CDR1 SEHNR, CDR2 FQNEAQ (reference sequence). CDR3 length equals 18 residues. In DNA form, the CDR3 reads TGTGCCAGCAGCCCAAGTGGGGACAGGGGGACTGGGGCCAACGTCCTGACTTTC. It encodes CASSPSGDRGTGANVLTF. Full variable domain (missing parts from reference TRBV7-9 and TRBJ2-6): DTGVSQNPRHKITKRGQNVTFRCDPISEHNRLYWYRQTLGQGPEFLTYFQNEAQLEKSRLLSDRFSAERPKGSFSTLEIQRTEQGDSAMYLCASSPSGDRGTGANVLTFGAGSRLTVL.

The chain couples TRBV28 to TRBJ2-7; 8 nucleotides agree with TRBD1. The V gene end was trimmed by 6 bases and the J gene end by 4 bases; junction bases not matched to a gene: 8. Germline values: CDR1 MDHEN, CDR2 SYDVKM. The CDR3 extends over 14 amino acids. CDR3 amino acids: CASRFRQGIYEQYF. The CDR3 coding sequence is TGTGCCAGCAGATTTCGACAGGGGATATACGAGCAGTACTTC. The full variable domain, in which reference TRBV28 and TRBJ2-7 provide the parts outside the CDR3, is DVKVTQSSRYLVKRTGEKVFLECVQDMDHENMFWYRQDPGLGLRLIYFSYDVKMKEKGDIPEGYSVSREKKERFSLILESASTNQTSMYLCASRFRQGIYEQYFGPGTRLTVT.

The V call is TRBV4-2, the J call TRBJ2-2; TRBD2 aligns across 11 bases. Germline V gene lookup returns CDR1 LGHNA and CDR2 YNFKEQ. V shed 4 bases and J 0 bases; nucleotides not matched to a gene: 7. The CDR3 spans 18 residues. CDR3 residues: CASSPLGSGGANTGELFF. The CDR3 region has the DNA TGTGCCAGCAGCCCCTTAGGTAGCGGGGGGGCGAACACCGGGGAGCTGTTTTTT.

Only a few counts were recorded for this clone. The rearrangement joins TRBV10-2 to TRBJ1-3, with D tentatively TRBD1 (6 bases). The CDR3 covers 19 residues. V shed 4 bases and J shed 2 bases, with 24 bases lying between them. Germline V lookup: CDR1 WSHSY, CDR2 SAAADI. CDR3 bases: TGCGCCAGCAGTGGCTTCAGGGACACTCCCCGGCAGGCTGGAAACACCATATATTTT. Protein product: CASSGFRDTPRQAGNTIYF.

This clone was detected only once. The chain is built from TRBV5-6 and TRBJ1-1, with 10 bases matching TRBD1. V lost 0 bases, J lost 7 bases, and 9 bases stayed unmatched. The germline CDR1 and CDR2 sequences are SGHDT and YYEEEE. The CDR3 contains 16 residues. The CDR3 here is CASSLVKGTGVNEAFF. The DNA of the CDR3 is TGTGCCAGCAGCTTGGTAAAGGGGACAGGGGTGAATGAAGCTTTCTTT.

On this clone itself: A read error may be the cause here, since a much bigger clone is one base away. The DNA of the CDR3 is TGTGCCAGCAGCCCTAGCACAGATACGCAGTATTTT. Residues: CASSPSTDTQYF. V gene TRBV11-2 combines with J gene TRBJ2-3; D gene uncertain. The CDR3 is 12 amino acids. V was trimmed by 5 bases and J by 0 bases, leaving 3 bases between them. Per germline, CDR1 SGHAT and CDR2 FQNNGV. The variable domain in full, with the rest retrieved from reference TRBV11-2 and TRBJ2-3, is EAGVAQSPRYKIIEKRQSVAFWCNPISGHATLYWYQQILGQGPKLLIQFQNNGVVDDSQLPKDRFSAERLKGVDSTLKIQPAKLEDSAVYLCASSPSTDTQYFGPGTRLTVL.